Shown below are 12 T cell receptor beta chains from a single sample sequenced in a study of T cell responses to AZD1222 COVID-19 vaccine. Assay: immunoSEQ multiplex PCR; the TCRdb copy retains only in-frame clones and omits some. The data contain about 100,000 clones, roughly nine tenths of them singletons. The material sequenced was peripheral blood, taken on day 0 of AZD1222 vaccination. The receptor set was obtained from an adult in good health.

The chain joins TRBV28 to TRBJ1-3; possible D gene TRBD1, 5 bases. Trimming stripped 4 bases from V and 0 bases from J, with 19 bases between. This CDR3 contains 18 residues. Germline-derived CDR1 and CDR2 are MDHEN and SYDVKM. The CDR3 nucleotides are TGTGCCAGCAGTTCCTCGGGACGGCTGGGGTCCTCTGGAAACACCATATATTTT. Amino acids: CASSSSGRLGSSGNTIYF. The variable domain in full, completed from reference TRBV28 and TRBJ1-3, reads DVKVTQSSRYLVKRTGEKVFLECVQDMDHENMFWYRQDPGLGLRLIYFSYDVKMKEKGDIPEGYSVSREKKERFSLILESASTNQTSMYLCASSSSGRLGSSGNTIYFGEGSWLTVV.

The chain couples TRBV5-4 to TRBJ2-2; TRBD2 aligns across 7 bases. The CDR3 extends over 16 amino acids. V gave up 4 bases and J gave up 2 bases; unmatched junction bases: 8. The germline gives CDR1 SGHNT, CDR2 YYREEE (reference sequence). The CDR3 bases are TGTGCCAGCAGCCAAAGAGGACTAGACAACACCGGGGAGCTGTTTTTT. It specifies CASSQRGLDNTGELFF.

The chain is built from TRBV6-1 and TRBJ1-4; D remains ambiguous. Trimming shortened V by 1 base and J by 16 bases, and 16 bases separated the two germline ends. The germline V gene has CDR1 MNHNS and CDR2 SASEGT. The CDR3 runs to 13 residues. The CDR3 sequence: CASSEEGRASGFF. The CDR3 DNA sequence: TGTGCCAGCAGTGAAGAGGGTAGGGCATCGGGGTTTTTT.

The V and J genes are TRBV19 and TRBJ2-1; D gene uncertain. The germline V gene encodes CDR1 LNHDA and CDR2 SQIVND (reference sequence). V was trimmed by 3 bases and J by 0 bases, leaving 9 bases between them. This CDR3 is built from 15 residues. CDR3 sequence reads: CASSISFNSYNEQFF. The CDR3 DNA reads TGTGCCAGTAGTATCAGTTTTAACTCCTACAATGAGCAGTTCTTC.

The genes are TRBV7-6 and TRBJ2-1, with 7 bases aligning to TRBD2. Germline values: CDR1 SGHVS, CDR2 FNYEAQ. The CDR3 consists of 15 residues. V shed 5 bases, J shed 6 bases, and the junction held 10 bases outside the gene matches. The CDR3 region is CASSPVTSPLNEQFF. In DNA form, the CDR3 reads TGTGCCAGCAGCCCTGTGACTAGCCCACTCAATGAGCAGTTCTTC.

The chain employs TRBV7-3 and TRBJ1-3, with D possibly being TRBD1 (6 bases). The germline V gene encodes CDR1 SGHTA and CDR2 FQGTGA. CDR3 length: 14 residues. The V and J ends lost 5 bases and 1 base respectively, with 9 bases between them. The CDR3 is CASSLGTSGNTIYF. The CDR3 DNA is TGTGCCAGCAGCCTGGGGACATCTGGAAACACCATATATTTT.

The CDR3 here is CASILQGSNQPQHF. For the CDR3, the DNA is TGCGCCAGCATCCTGCAGGGGAGCAATCAGCCCCAGCATTTT. This rearrangement joins TRBV5-1 to TRBJ1-5; D is possibly TRBD1 (6 bases). V was shortened by 6 bases and J by 1 base, with 11 bases between the two germline ends. CDR3 size: 14 residues. Germline CDR1 SGHRS, CDR2 YFSETQ.

V is TRBV19 and J is TRBJ2-7; TRBD1 aligns across 9 bases. J lost 5 bases, V lost 3 bases, and 8 bases had no gene match. The germline V gene encodes CDR1 LNHDA and CDR2 SQIVND (reference sequence). CDR3 length equals 15 residues. For the CDR3, the DNA is TGTGCCAGTAGTATCCGTTCCGGGACAGGGAACGAGCAGTACTTC. This encodes CASSIRSGTGNEQYF.

This chain links TRBV5-1 with TRBJ1-5; 10 bases fit TRBD1. The CDR3 is 16 residues long. CDR1 and CDR2 from the germline V gene are SGHRS and YFSETQ. J was trimmed by 0 bases and V by 5 bases; bases with no gene match: 5. This CDR3 is CASSEGTGASNQPQHF. Written as DNA, the CDR3 is TGCGCCAGCAGTGAAGGGACAGGGGCTAGCAATCAGCCCCAGCATTTT.

The rearrangement links TRBV5-4 to TRBJ1-2; no reliable D call. V lost 4 bases to trimming and J lost 1 base, with 11 bases between them. The CDR3 loop spans 14 amino acids. Germline loops: CDR1 SGHNT, CDR2 YYREEE (reference sequence). The CDR3 loop reads CASSEDGFNYGYTF. The CDR3, as DNA: TGTGCCAGCAGCGAGGACGGATTTAACTATGGCTACACCTTC.

The chain joins TRBV11-2 to TRBJ1-2; TRBD1 might be the D (6 bases). Trimming took 5 bases from V and 4 from J, leaving 14 bases between them. Germline CDR1 SGHAT, CDR2 FQNNGV. The CDR3 spans 14 residues. The CDR3 protein is CASSTIAGVYGYTF. CDR3 nucleotides: TGTGCCAGCAGCACAATTGCAGGGGTCTATGGCTACACCTTC.

The V call is TRBV7-2, the J call TRBJ1-1; 8 bases align to TRBD1. Germline loops: CDR1 SGHTA, CDR2 FQGNSA. The CDR3 extends over 13 amino acids. The trim removed 5 bases at V and 8 bases at J, leaving 7 bases unmatched. The CDR3 loop is CASSPYRTGEAFF. The CDR3 nucleotides are TGTGCCAGCAGCCCTTACCGGACAGGGGAAGCTTTCTTT.